This T cell receptor (beta chain) was sequenced in a study of control samples from healthy donors and cancer patients. Per germline, CDR1 LGHDT and CDR2 YNNKEL (reference sequence). Trimming took 3 bases from V and 6 from J, leaving 14 bases between them. This CDR3 region has 14 residues. Only in-frame clones appear in the TCRdb table, and some are missing; sequencing was by immunoSEQ multiplex PCR. The table has around 94,000 clones, approximately 93% seen once. This clone was found once. This TCR was sampled from a woman aged 25 to 39 in good health. V and J are TRBV3-1 (or the pseudogene TRBV3-2) and TRBJ1-2; D not certain. The sample comprised blood. CDR3 amino acids: CASSQNRRVDGYTF. The DNA of the CDR3 is TGTGCCAGCAGCCAGAACCGAAGGGTGGATGGCTACACCTTC.